A selection of T cell receptor beta chains follows, all from one sample in a study of blood T cell repertoires in COVID-19. This table comes from immunoSEQ multiplex PCR, and its TCRdb copy is limited to in-frame clones, with some not included. The data show 50,000 to 70,000 clones, with about nine tenths seen just once and roughly 8% held by the top ten. Sequencing was carried out using peripheral blood. The origin of the receptors is a human donor with active COVID-19. The donor label of this sample is uncertain. CDR3s include the opening cysteine and the closing phenylalanine or tryptophan. Fields, in order: J gene, V gene, CDR3 protein.

j_call: TRBJ1-1
v_call: TRBV14
cdr3_aa: CASSQVDRDTEAFF

j_call: TRBJ2-1
v_call: TRBV6-2/TRBV6-3
cdr3_aa: CASSYTTSGGSSSYNEQFF

j_call: TRBJ1-1
v_call: TRBV6-5
cdr3_aa: CASSYFGRNTEAFF

j_call: TRBJ2-3
v_call: TRBV6-1
cdr3_aa: CASSEAGVRTDTQYF

j_call: TRBJ2-7
v_call: TRBV9
cdr3_aa: CASSPQNRAWLDEQYF

j_call: TRBJ2-7
v_call: TRBV6-6
cdr3_aa: CASSSQGAHEQYF

j_call: TRBJ2-1
v_call: TRBV6-5
cdr3_aa: CASSYSGSGGGNEQFF

j_call: TRBJ2-7
v_call: TRBV6-5
cdr3_aa: CASSYAGLPYEQYF

j_call: TRBJ1-4
v_call: TRBV6-5
cdr3_aa: CASSYSGTGDEKLFF

j_call: TRBJ2-7
v_call: TRBV7-2
cdr3_aa: CASSLGLAEYEQYF

j_call: TRBJ2-7
v_call: TRBV2
cdr3_aa: CASSEGAVRDEQYF

j_call: TRBJ1-1
v_call: TRBV28
cdr3_aa: CASSPTGFNTEAFF

j_call: TRBJ1-4
v_call: TRBV5-1
cdr3_aa: CASSLGRWENSNEKLFF

j_call: TRBJ2-6
v_call: TRBV4-3
cdr3_aa: CASSLLGGAGANVLTF

j_call: TRBJ2-1
v_call: TRBV6-5
cdr3_aa: CASRPSGGDEQFF

j_call: TRBJ1-5
v_call: TRBV4-2
cdr3_aa: CASSQSAGQVSNQPQHF

j_call: TRBJ2-7
v_call: TRBV28
cdr3_aa: CASSPEGLAIYEQYF

j_call: TRBJ1-1
v_call: TRBV24-1
cdr3_aa: CAASRTAVEAFF

j_call: TRBJ1-5
v_call: TRBV23-1
cdr3_aa: CASSQSLCGDQPQHF

j_call: TRBJ2-2
v_call: TRBV7-9
cdr3_aa: CASSLTGNTGELFF

j_call: TRBJ2-2
v_call: TRBV9
cdr3_aa: CASSVANVQGGTGELFF

j_call: TRBJ1-2
v_call: TRBV4-2
cdr3_aa: CASSQDPGQTNYGYTF

j_call: TRBJ2-7
v_call: TRBV5-8
cdr3_aa: CASGQEVYYEQYF

j_call: TRBJ1-5
v_call: TRBV4-1
cdr3_aa: CASSQEAGQNQPQHF

j_call: TRBJ2-3
v_call: TRBV24-1
cdr3_aa: CATSDSYRDTQYF

j_call: TRBJ2-7
v_call: TRBV9
cdr3_aa: CASSGTGTNDEQYF

j_call: TRBJ2-1
v_call: TRBV7-3
cdr3_aa: CASSLGPWDRGFSEQFF

j_call: TRBJ2-5
v_call: TRBV7-9
cdr3_aa: CASSLRGSGGQETQYF

j_call: TRBJ1-3
v_call: TRBV5-1
cdr3_aa: CASSVGLPADTIYF

j_call: TRBJ2-1
v_call: TRBV9
cdr3_aa: CASSAPSGKGNEQFF

j_call: TRBJ2-7
v_call: TRBV2
cdr3_aa: CASSEVAGSEQYF

j_call: TRBJ2-5
v_call: TRBV12-3/TRBV12-4
cdr3_aa: CASSLSRETQYF

j_call: TRBJ2-1
v_call: TRBV9
cdr3_aa: CASSVVGSGEQFF

j_call: TRBJ2-7
v_call: TRBV27
cdr3_aa: CASSSRQGGGYEQYF

j_call: TRBJ2-4
v_call: TRBV4-3
cdr3_aa: CASSQDYGSGLAQNIQYF

j_call: TRBJ1-4
v_call: TRBV7-9
cdr3_aa: CASSANGGPHEKLFF

j_call: TRBJ2-5
v_call: TRBV5-4
cdr3_aa: CASSLGDRGYQETQYF

j_call: TRBJ1-4
v_call: TRBV5-1
cdr3_aa: CASSSSGRVLEKLFF

j_call: TRBJ2-3
v_call: TRBV7-2
cdr3_aa: CASSITDNTDTQYF

j_call: TRBJ2-5
v_call: TRBV7-8
cdr3_aa: CASSLALSGETQYF

j_call: TRBJ2-1
v_call: TRBV6-5
cdr3_aa: CASSPTRVGEQFF